The rows below give T cell receptor beta chains drawn from one sample of a study of shared clonotypes between healthy human individuals. Clones were sequenced by immunoSEQ multiplex PCR, and TCRdb holds only the in-frame ones, with some missing. The sample holds about 2.4 million clones, approximately 94% seen once. The sample consisted of naive CD4+ T cells from PBMCs. These receptors all stem from a man younger than 35 in good health. Some clones in this sample may be carry-over from other donors' samples. Both conserved end residues are part of each CDR3. D genes are given only for firm matches. Not all rows give a size; the values are once, few, many and, for expanded clones, a class.

D gene	V gene	J gene	clone size	CDR3 length	CDR3 protein	CDR3 DNA
-	TRBV9	TRBJ2-1	-	15	CASSVASATYNEQFF	TGTGCCAGCAGCGTAGCTTCAGCCACCTACAATGAGCAGTTCTTC
-	TRBV9	TRBJ2-2	-	15	CASSARLSNTGELFF	TGTGCCAGCAGCGCTCGATTATCGAACACCGGGGAGCTGTTTTTT
-	TRBV9	TRBJ1-1	-	15	CASSAGREGNTEAFF	TGTGCCAGCAGCGCCGGACGAGAGGGGAACACTGAAGCTTTCTTT
-	TRBV5-1	TRBJ1-3	-	16	CASSLGPLSSGNTIYF	TGCGCCAGCAGCTTGGGACCCCTGAGCTCTGGAAACACCATATATTTT
-	TRBV9	TRBJ2-5	-	12	CASSRVQETQYF	TGTGCCAGCAGCAGGGTACAAGAGACCCAGTACTTC
TRBD1	TRBV11-2	TRBJ2-1	-	19	CASSFPGLIQGAVGNEQFF	TGTGCCAGCAGCTTCCCCGGGCTGATACAGGGGGCCGTGGGCAATGAGCAGTTCTTC
TRBD2	TRBV30	TRBJ2-1	-	12	CAWSVLQGGSFF	TGTGCCTGGAGTGTTTTGCAGGGAGGGTCGTTCTTC
-	TRBV5-1	TRBJ2-6	-	15	CASSLLGSGANVLTF	TGCGCCAGCAGCTTGTTAGGGTCTGGGGCCAACGTCCTGACTTTC
-	TRBV4-1	TRBJ1-6	-	14	CASSQEALDSPLHF	TGCGCCAGCAGCCAAGAAGCTCTGGATTCACCCCTCCACTTT
-	TRBV5-4	TRBJ2-7	-	17	CASSLKLTQGPGYEQYF	TGTGCCAGCAGCCTAAAATTAACACAGGGTCCTGGCTACGAGCAGTACTTC
TRBD1	TRBV28	TRBJ1-1	-	14	CASRKTGMNTEAFF	TGTGCCAGCAGGAAGACAGGGATGAACACTGAAGCTTTCTTT
-	TRBV5-4	TRBJ2-5	-	13	CASSFAPAETQYF	TGTGCCAGCAGCTTCGCTCCCGCGGAGACCCAGTACTTC
-	TRBV10-3	TRBJ1-3	once	16	CAISETDRTSGNTIYF	TGTGCCATCAGTGAGACCGACCGGACCTCTGGAAACACCATATATTTT
TRBD2	TRBV15	TRBJ2-7	-	14	CATSIGGTSGTKYF	TGTGCCACCAGCATTGGAGGGACTAGCGGAACGAAGTACTTC
-	TRBV5-1	TRBJ1-1	-	14	CASSSGTANTEAFF	TGCGCCAGCAGCTCTGGGACGGCGAACACTGAAGCTTTCTTT
-	TRBV7-9	TRBJ2-7	once	17	CASSSLTGTRITYEQYF	TGTGCCAGCAGCTCTCTGACCGGGACGCGGATAACCTACGAGCAGTACTTC
-	TRBV20-1	TRBJ2-5	once	11	CSAAPRETQYF	TGCAGTGCCGCGCCTAGGGAGACCCAGTACTTC
-	TRBV7-9	TRBJ2-1	-	18	CASRQTNGGASSYNEQFF	TGTGCCAGCAGACAAACCAACGGGGGAGCCAGCTCCTACAATGAGCAGTTCTTC
-	TRBV6-1	TRBJ2-7	-	11	CARASDYEQYF	TGTGCCAGGGCGAGTGACTACGAGCAGTACTTC
TRBD2	TRBV5-1	TRBJ2-5	-	14	CASSLALADETQYF	TGCGCCAGCAGCTTGGCACTAGCGGATGAGACCCAGTACTTC
-	TRBV6-1	TRBJ2-3	once	13	CASRPGLDLPQYF	TGTGCCAGCAGACCGGGACTGGACCTCCCGCAGTATTTT
-	TRBV4-1	TRBJ1-1	-	14	CASSQASWGTEAFF	TGCGCCAGCAGCCAAGCTTCTTGGGGCACTGAAGCTTTCTTT
TRBD2	TRBV7-9	TRBJ2-3	-	14	CASSSGLATDTQYF	TGTGCCAGCAGCTCCGGACTAGCGACAGATACGCAGTATTTT
-	TRBV6-1	TRBJ2-7	-	13	CANRISGSHEQYF	TGTGCCAACCGGATAAGCGGGTCCCACGAGCAGTACTTC
TRBD2	TRBV5-1	TRBJ2-5	-	16	CASSFASGRSQETQYF	TGCGCCAGCAGCTTTGCTAGCGGGAGAAGCCAAGAGACCCAGTACTTC
TRBD2	TRBV11-1	TRBJ2-7	-	14	CASNRAGAGYEQYF	TGTGCCAGCAACCGAGCGGGGGCGGGCTACGAGCAGTACTTC
TRBD2	TRBV11-2	TRBJ2-2	-	16	CASSLVRPGGTGELFF	TGTGCCAGCAGCTTAGTTCGGCCGGGAGGGACCGGGGAGCTGTTTTTT
-	TRBV7-9	TRBJ1-5	few	13	CASSYLPSQPQHF	TGTGCCAGCAGCTACTTACCTAGTCAGCCCCAGCATTTT
-	TRBV27	TRBJ2-7	-	15	CASSSRPRSSYEQYF	TGTGCCAGCAGTTCGAGACCGCGGAGCTCCTACGAGCAGTACTTC
TRBD1	TRBV27	TRBJ2-1	-	19	CASSNRGTGLSLAYNEQFF	TGTGCCAGCAGTAATCGCGGGACAGGGCTCTCCCTGGCCTACAATGAGCAGTTCTTC
-	TRBV18	TRBJ1-3	-	15	CASSPQDSSGNTIYF	TGTGCCAGCTCACCACAGGACAGCTCTGGAAACACCATATATTTT
-	TRBV28	TRBJ2-7	once	12	CASGLGGREQYF	TGTGCCAGCGGTTTGGGGGGGCGCGAGCAGTACTTC
TRBD2	TRBV5-1	TRBJ2-1	-	15	CASRLAGESYNEQFF	TGCGCCAGCAGACTAGCGGGAGAGTCCTACAATGAGCAGTTCTTC
TRBD1	TRBV5-1	TRBJ1-3	-	15	CASSLEGQSGNTIYF	TGCGCCAGCAGCTTGGAGGGACAGTCTGGAAACACCATATATTTT
-	TRBV4-3	TRBJ2-2	-	18	CASSQDPWDWENTGELFF	TGCGCCAGCAGCCAAGACCCCTGGGACTGGGAAAACACCGGGGAGCTGTTTTTT
-	TRBV5-1	TRBJ1-1	-	14	CASSLEAANTEAFF	TGCGCCAGCAGCCTGGAGGCCGCGAACACTGAAGCTTTCTTT
-	TRBV11-3	TRBJ2-1	-	15	CASSKGPPSYNEQFF	TGTGCCAGCAGTAAGGGGCCCCCCTCCTACAATGAGCAGTTCTTC
-	TRBV19	TRBJ2-7	-	13	CASSIDRGYEQYF	TGTGCCAGTAGTATAGACAGGGGCTACGAGCAGTACTTC
-	TRBV7-9	TRBJ2-7	-	15	CASSLGSLANYEQYF	TGTGCCAGCAGCTTAGGTTCCCTAGCGAACTACGAGCAGTACTTC
-	TRBV29-1	TRBJ2-6	-	12	CSVESGANVLTF	TGCAGCGTTGAGTCTGGGGCCAACGTCCTGACTTTC
-	TRBV2	TRBJ2-7	-	13	CASRGNIPYEQYF	TGTGCCAGCAGGGGGAATATTCCCTACGAGCAGTACTTC